This paragraph reports one T cell receptor beta chain. Its antigen is unknown. There are no base qualities to consult, and no much larger clone falls within one base. TCR CDR3 regions were amplified from genomic DNA by multiplex PCR using the deep immunoSEQ assay. Extracted genomic DNA from each cell subset was distributed evenly across all wells of several immunoSEQ 96-well plates, and each plate was treated as a replicate. For sorted subsets, about 200 ng genomic DNA, equal to some 28,000 T cell genomes, was loaded into each replicate PCR. The purified libraries were quantified using a Qubit 3.0 fluorometer, sized with a Bioanalyzer 2100, and then quantified again using the KAPA Library Quantification kit. Each immunoSEQ 96-well plate was sequenced on its own single-read 150-cycle Illumina NextSeq 550 flow cell. In the paper's pipeline: Because the immunoSEQ output held only junctional sequences and lacked quality scores, the filtering could not match the filtering applied to full-length reads. Sequences were annotated with PyIR, a Python wrapper for IgBLAST v1.9, using IMGT germline references to assign V/J genes and CDR3. Reads were removed for weak V/J assignments (E-value above 1e-6), missing CDR3, stop codons, out-of-frame junctions, or ambiguous translated residues. A V3J clonotype was defined by an identical inferred V gene, J gene, and CDR3 amino acid sequence. Percentage overlap between repertoires was calculated by dividing the number of shared unique clonotypes by the size of the smaller repertoire. Repertoire richness was assessed with RTK rarefaction, the Chao1 estimator, and Recon v2.1 estimates of unobserved clonotypes. For all TCRbeta clonotypes obtained by the gDNA method from a few donors, generation probabilities were computed with OLGA. The immuneACCESS repertoire file appears here via TCRdb, limited to in-frame rearrangements. These files lack a portion of the clones; in checked studies, under half of the deficit traces to unresolved V genes, and the cause of the others is not known. The V and J calls and clone size come from that table; D and trimming were worked out from the DNA. Here the sample has approximately 740,000 clones; 80% to 95% occur a single time. The biggest ten clones account for less than 25% of the sample.

This sample was included in a study of shared clonotypes between healthy human individuals (dated by TCRdb to about 2020). In the study overall: The cohort included three men and two women between 18 and 49 years of age. Per donor, leukapheresis produced somewhere between about 0.94 and 9 billion PBMCs. The study deeply sequenced blood TCR repertoires of roughly five healthy adults to estimate repertoire size and the extent of clonotype sharing between individuals. To increase sequencing depth and limit assay-specific biases, TCR repertoire library preparation and sequencing were carried out by different laboratories using diverse techniques. Per donor, three plates each were used for CD4 naive and CD4 memory, two for CD8 naive, and one for CD8 memory.

What the research found in general, with its limitations: Naive subsets generally had larger estimated clonotype richness than memory subsets. Based on pairwise subsampling, the degree of clonotype sharing among donors was expected to be affected by sequencing depth. Sharing across a handful of donors was observed for about 5% of naive CD4, 3.5% of naive CD8, 2% to 2.5% of memory CD4, and less than 0.45% of memory CD8 clonotypes. Incomplete sequencing was indicated by rarefaction of sorted-subset datasets, despite the large sequencing depth. Higher generation probabilities were observed for clonotypes shared by all four sorted-subset donors than for non-shared clonotypes. Only blood was sampled, and tissue TCR repertoires likely differ from those in blood. The small number of donors limited the genetic and exposure-history diversity represented.

For the CD8 naive samples, CD45RO-negative cells were positively selected for CCR7, yielding a CD45RA+CCR7+ population from which TemRA cells were excluded. Healthy HIV-negative adults with no recently reported acute infections or vaccinations were included as donors. Every donor was a Caucasian adult residing in Nashville, Tennessee, USA. Blood was collected by leukapheresis, and PBMCs were isolated by Ficoll-Histopaque density gradient centrifugation and then cryopreserved in liquid nitrogen vapor phase. Analytical flow cytometry was used to check the purity and quantity of each magnetically sorted T cell population. From each sorted fraction, genomic DNA was isolated and quantified by UV absorbance on a Nanodrop 2000c. This clonotype was sampled from a man younger than 45 in good health. The specimen sequenced was naive CD8+ T cells sorted from blood. The intended sense of this specimen's cell subset or site label: CD45RA+CCR7+.

At the DNA level, the sequence is TGTGCCAGTAGTATAGGGGGCCACGGTGGTCCCCTCGAGCAGTACTTC. The resulting protein is CASSIGGHGGPLEQYF. The V and J genes are TRBV19 and TRBJ2-7; possibly the D gene is TRBD1, per 5 matching bases. The CDR3 numbers 16 residues from cysteine through phenylalanine. The retained sequence is limited to the CDR3, 48 bases, with the frame set at the first base. A distance of 19 bases separates the germline ends of V and J, which lose 1 base and 6 bases respectively. Taken from the germline V gene (reference sequence), the CDR1 and CDR2 loops are LNHDA and SQIVND.